This T cell receptor beta chain came from a study of cytomegalovirus exposure and HLA in healthy donors. The PCR used 60 Vbeta and 13 Jbeta primers. Clones were read by immunoSEQ multiplex PCR, and TCRdb kept only the in-frame ones, dropping some. This sample yields some 270,000 clones, of which 80% to 95% are seen a single time; about 1.8% belongs to the top ten. The CDR3 is 14 amino acids. Germline V gives CDR1 GTSNPN, CDR2 SVGIG (reference sequence). V gave up 0 bases and J gave up 5 bases, with 13 bases separating them. The chain links TRBV30 to TRBJ1-1, with D perhaps TRBD1 (5 bases). Source material: PBMCs. The receptor comes from a girl under 10 years old in good health and CMV-seronegative. The CDR3 here is CAWSVGVGKTEAFF. The CDR3 nucleotides are TGTGCCTGGAGTGTAGGGGTGGGGAAAACTGAAGCTTTCTTT.